This record looks at one T cell receptor (beta chain) sequence and its context. What it recognizes is unknown. This sample stems from a study of cytomegalovirus exposure and HLA in healthy donors. The wider study: A prior analysis found some 110 million unique TCR beta sequences from 150 million to 200 million T cells.

Study results and caveats: It was only CMV serostatus that was available as immune exposure information.

The PCR employed 60 Vbeta primers together with 13 Jbeta primers. The method was immunoSEQ multiplex PCR; TCRdb's version includes in-frame clones alone and lacks a portion of them. The data show some 110,000 clones, around 75% seen once. J lost 2 bases, V lost 0 bases, and 6 bases had no gene match. Germline CDR1 SGHAT, CDR2 FQNNGV. The CDR3 consists of 18 residues. This chain links TRBV11-2 with TRBJ2-7; 14 nucleotides match TRBD2. The clonotype comes from a man younger than 45 in good health and CMV-seronegative. The source material was PBMCs. Here the CDR3 DNA reads TGTGCCAGCAGCTTAGACCGGACTAGCGGGAGGCCAACCTACGAGCAGTACTTC. Translated: CASSLDRTSGRPTYEQYF.